This entry features one T cell receptor beta chain sequence. V was trimmed by 5 bases and J by 6 bases, leaving 9 bases between them. Germline CDR1 SEHNR, CDR2 FQNEAQ (reference sequence). CDR3 length: 12 residues. The sample originates from a study of cytomegalovirus exposure and HLA in healthy donors. Clones were read by immunoSEQ multiplex PCR, and TCRdb kept only the in-frame ones, dropping some. The data show some 130,000 clones, 80% to 90% seen once. This clonotype was obtained from a man aged 18 to 35 in good health and CMV-seronegative. Sequencing was carried out using PBMCs. The chain links TRBV7-9 to TRBJ2-3; D is undetermined. The CDR3 is CASSRLEDTQYF. CDR3 DNA sequence: TGTGCCAGCAGCCGTTTGGAGGATACGCAGTATTTT.